Listed below are T cell receptor beta chains from one sample, sequenced in a study of T cells expressing NK-cell markers. TCRdb re-called the 5' RACE reads; one entry per CDR3 protein, DNA not given. The sample has some 410,000 distinct CDR3 sequences, and its top ten clones hold roughly 8%. The material sequenced was blood T cells: a sorted CD56 or NKG2C T cell subset, CD4+ or CD8+ T cells, or bulk PBMC T cells (not recorded which). These receptors were taken from a woman aged 18-69 years in good health. Both conserved end residues are part of each CDR3. The order of the fields is CDR3 length, V gene, J gene, CDR3 protein.

15	TRBV6-5	TRBJ2-1	CASSYSGKKNNEQFF
15	TRBV19	TRBJ1-4	CASSGQGGGNEKLFF
14	TRBV5-7	TRBJ2-7	CASSFPSGSYEQYF
16	TRBV7-9	TRBJ2-3	CASSLAKRGGTDTQYF
12	TRBV29-1	TRBJ1-2	CSAGLILNGYTF
14	TRBV7-9	TRBJ2-5	CASSLKVGQETQYF
14	TRBV11-2	TRBJ2-5	CASRPGQFVGDQYF
14	TRBV4-3	TRBJ1-6	CASSQSGLNSPLHF
15	TRBV4-2	TRBJ1-4	CASSQYGEAGQKLFF
17	TRBV9	TRBJ2-1	CASSVGPSGTSYNEQFF
15	TRBV5-1	TRBJ2-5	CASSWRTGTQETQYF
15	TRBV28	TRBJ2-7	CASRPQGVATYEQYF
16	TRBV29-1	TRBJ2-5	CSVEDRRDVPQETQYF
14	TRBV29-1	TRBJ2-5	CSVTPDSPQETQYF
17	TRBV6-5	TRBJ2-1	CASSYLPGTSGGNEQFF
16	TRBV4-3	TRBJ1-6	CASSQAATRGNSPLHF
15	TRBV6-5	TRBJ2-1	CASSYYHSGNNEQFF
16	TRBV7-3	TRBJ2-6	CASKRTDTSGANVLTF
14	TRBV7-9	TRBJ1-2	CASSLPDLSGGYTF
18	TRBV29-1	TRBJ2-1	CSVEDRGMGLDYYNEQFF
20	TRBV7-9	TRBJ1-4	CASSPPGTGGLYATNEKLFF
14	TRBV5-1	TRBJ1-1	CASSLAGGSTEAFF
16	TRBV24-1	TRBJ2-5	CATSDLKVGDWKTQYF
13	TRBV10-3	TRBJ1-3	CAISRDDGDTIYF
15	TRBV5-6	TRBJ2-7	CASSPLDRGLNEQYF
17	TRBV6-5	TRBJ1-6	CASSYGGRLTYNSPLHF
18	TRBV11-2	TRBJ2-1	CASSQGGVATSGYNEQFF
16	TRBV7-9	TRBJ2-5	CASSYLAGMYQETQYF
15	TRBV18	TRBJ1-3	CASSLLDSSGNTIYF
17	TRBV7-9	TRBJ1-3	CASSWPLLTTSGNTIYF
15	TRBV6-2/TRBV6-3	TRBJ2-1	CASSDWGVSYNEQFF
18	TRBV6-2/TRBV6-3	TRBJ2-1	CASTSPPGAAGGFNEQFF
14	TRBV20-1	TRBJ2-3	CSAGGGDVTDTQYF
16	TRBV5-1	TRBJ2-1	CASSLVMGARYNEQFF
16	TRBV7-3	TRBJ2-1	CASSAASRGYDYVQFF
13	TRBV2	TRBJ1-1	CASSDDSDTEAFF
14	TRBV12-3/TRBV12-4	TRBJ1-3	CASRPGRGIYTIYF
18	TRBV18	TRBJ2-7	CASSPGDRVHISSYEQYF
13	TRBV24-1	TRBJ2-3	CATSDGNLDTQYF
17	TRBV5-4	TRBJ2-7	CASSSPGTEGFFYEQYF
13	TRBV4-1	TRBJ1-1	CASSQQQGTEAFF
14	TRBV6-2/TRBV6-3	TRBJ2-1	CASSYLAGANEQFF
14	TRBV12-3/TRBV12-4	TRBJ1-2	CASTSATKRYGYTF
14	TRBV7-6	TRBJ1-5	CASSLTSSNQPQHF
13	TRBV5-4	TRBJ2-5	CASSFLSTETQYF
14	TRBV12-3/TRBV12-4	TRBJ1-1	CASSLGTGYTEAFF
16	TRBV20-1	TRBJ2-4	CSASGWLAGGGDIQYF
17	TRBV6-5	TRBJ2-3	CASSYSAGQRGTDTQYF
13	TRBV5-1	TRBJ1-1	CASSLDGGTEAFF
16	TRBV5-1	TRBJ2-1	CASSLGGGGVLNEQFF
14	TRBV14	TRBJ1-6	CASGTQTLNSPLHF
16	TRBV27	TRBJ2-1	CASSLRPGGPNNEQFF
14	TRBV7-2	TRBJ2-7	CASSLTSSGTRQYF
11	TRBV12-3/TRBV12-4	TRBJ1-1	CAGGEGNEAFF
16	TRBV7-8	TRBJ1-1	CASSLEGQGKKTEAFF
16	TRBV7-2	TRBJ2-2	CASSLAYRGDTGELFF
16	TRBV7-9	TRBJ2-3	CASRKNRDRGTDTQYF
16	TRBV4-3	TRBJ2-3	CASSQDLGGITDTQYF
17	TRBV6-5	TRBJ1-6	CASSYRTVNSYNSPLHF